This T cell receptor (beta chain) was identified in a study of T-cell reconstitution after alpha-beta-depleted transplantation in children. Study results and caveats: Fresh T-cell production supplied most of the T-cell counts and diversity seen one year after transplant.

For TCRbeta, the library was prepared with unique molecular identifiers. Via MiXCR, TCRdb re-called the PCR reads, giving one row per CDR3 protein. The sample yields hundreds of thousands of distinct CDR3 sequences, around 14% seen once. In the case of this clonotype: The antigen remains unidentified.

This sequence originates from a girl under 10 years old with congenital amegakaryocytic thrombocytopenia, due to receive a stem cell transplant. Sample: PBMCs, taken before TCRalphabeta/CD19-depleted stem cell transplant.

CDR3 nucleotides: TGCAGTGCTAGAGTTCAAATCAGGGGTAACTATGGCTACACCTTC. It specifies CSARVQIRGNYGYTF. V gene TRBV20-1 combines with J gene TRBJ1-2, with D perhaps TRBD1 (6 bases). Germline lookup yields CDR1 DFQATT and CDR2 SNEGSKA (reference sequence). The CDR3 runs 15 residues. Trimming removed 1 base at V and 1 base at J, with 13 bases between.